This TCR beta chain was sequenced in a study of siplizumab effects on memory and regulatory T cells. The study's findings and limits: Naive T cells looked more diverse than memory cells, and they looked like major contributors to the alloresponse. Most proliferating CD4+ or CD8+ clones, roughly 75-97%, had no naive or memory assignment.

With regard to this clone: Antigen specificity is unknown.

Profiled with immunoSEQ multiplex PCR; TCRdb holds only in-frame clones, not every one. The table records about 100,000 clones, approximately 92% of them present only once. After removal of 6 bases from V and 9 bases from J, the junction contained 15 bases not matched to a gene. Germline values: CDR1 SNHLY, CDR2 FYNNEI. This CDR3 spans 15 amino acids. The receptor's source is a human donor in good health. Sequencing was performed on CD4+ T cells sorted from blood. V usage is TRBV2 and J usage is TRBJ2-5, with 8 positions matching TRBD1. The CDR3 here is CASSLTQGAMGAQYF. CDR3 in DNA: TGTGCCAGCAGCTTGACCCAGGGGGCCATGGGGGCCCAGTACTTC.